Presented here are 25 T cell receptor beta chains from one specimen sequenced in a study of human T cells and chemical hapten exposure. TCRdb itself ran the RACE reads through MiXCR, one entry per CDR3 protein. The top ten clones hold about 2.2% of a sample with some 380,000 distinct CDR3 sequences, more than 4.5% of them seen once. Time point here: patch test 1, 2 weeks after DPC sensitization. As for treatment: therapeutic diphenylcyclopropenone sensitization with weekly scalp DPC. The sequencing here drew on whole blood, taken in connection with sensitization to the hapten diphenylcyclopropenone (DPC). Receptors were obtained from a woman aged 45-65 years with alopecia areata. Some clones in this sample may be carry-over from other donors' samples.

There are many counts of this clonotype. The chain joins TRBV20-1 to TRBJ1-2; 9 positions agree with TRBD1. CDR1 is DFQATT, CDR2 SNEGSKA, per germline (reference sequence). The CDR3 is 14 residues long. V lost 6 bases to trimming and J lost 4 bases; unmatched junction nucleotides: 9. In DNA form, the CDR3 reads TGCAGTGCCCAATCTCGGACAGGGGCCTATGGCTACACCTTC. As protein: CSAQSRTGAYGYTF.

The chain recombines TRBV21-1 with TRBJ2-7; TRBD2 is the table's D call and was not checked against the DNA. TRBV21-1 is a pseudogene locus. CDR3 length: 16 residues. The CDR3 nucleotides read TGTGCCAGCAGCGCTCGACTAACGGACGTCTCCTACGAGCAGTACTTC. As protein: CASSARLTDVSYEQYF.

This clonotype was recorded many times. V gene TRBV28 combines with J gene TRBJ1-5; the D gene is possibly TRBD1 (5 bases). The V gene's germline CDR1 is MDHEN and CDR2 SYDVKM. The CDR3 extends over 14 amino acids. V lost 6 bases to trimming and J lost 9 bases, with 18 bases between them. CDR3 sequence reads: CASSHGTVTRPQHF. The CDR3 coding sequence is TGTGCCAGCAGCCACGGGACGGTGACACGGCCCCAGCATTTT.

This clonotype was recorded many times. The V call is TRBV20-1, the J call TRBJ1-5, with D maybe TRBD1 (5 bases). This CDR3 has 15 residues. Germline V gene lookup returns CDR1 DFQATT and CDR2 SNEGSKA (reference sequence). V was cut by 2 bases and J by 4 bases, with 15 bases left in between. The CDR3 protein is CSARLRGGDNQPQHF. Written as DNA, the CDR3 is TGCAGTGCTAGATTACGGGGAGGGGATAATCAGCCCCAGCATTTT.

This clonotype was found many times. The chain recombines TRBV7-9 with TRBJ1-2; 7 nucleotides line up with TRBD1. Germline V gene data show CDR1 as SEHNR and CDR2 as FQNEAQ (reference sequence). The ends lost 6 bases at V and 5 bases at J; junction bases unmatched: 9. The CDR3 totals 14 residues. In DNA, the CDR3 is TGTGCCAGCAGTCCAATTACAGGGGCGTATGGCTACACCTTC. Translated: CASSPITGAYGYTF. Full variable domain (outside the CDR3, taken from reference TRBV7-9 and TRBJ1-2): DTGVSQNPRHKITKRGQNVTFRCDPISEHNRLYWYRQTLGQGPEFLTYFQNEAQLEKSRLLSDRFSAERPKGSFSTLEIQRTEQGDSAMYLCASSPITGAYGYTFGSGTRLTVV.

In this sample, this clonotype turned up many times. This sequence joins TRBV20-1 and TRBJ2-1; 7 bases are a match to TRBD2. Trimming took 7 bases from V and 10 from J; bases not matched to a gene: 7. The CDR3 runs to 11 residues. The germline CDR1 and CDR2 sequences are DFQATT and SNEGSKA (reference sequence). The CDR3, as DNA: TGCAGTGTGTCCCTGGGGGGGGAGCAGTTCTTC. Its protein product is CSVSLGGEQFF.

This clonotype was recorded at least ten times. The chain joins TRBV12-3 or TRBV12-4 to TRBJ2-5; no clear D gene. Trimming removed 5 bases from V and 7 bases from J, with 17 bases in between. The length of the CDR3 is 14 residues. CDR3 nucleotides: TGTGCCAGCAGTCCACCGACCCGAATGGGGACCCAGTACTTC. As protein: CASSPPTRMGTQYF.

This clonotype was seen a handful of times. This chain links TRBV5-6 with TRBJ2-7; no clear D. Germline V gives CDR1 SGHDT, CDR2 YYEEEE. V lost 6 bases and J lost 5, with 18 bases in between. There are 14 residues in the CDR3. The CDR3 reads CASKVTGTLDEQYF. DNA of the CDR3: TGTGCCAGCAAGGTTACCGGAACTCTCGACGAGCAGTACTTC.

This clonotype was observed at least ten times. The chain combines TRBV29-1 with TRBJ2-3, with D hard to call. This CDR3 comprises 13 residues. Germline V gene sequence: CDR1 SQVTM, CDR2 ANQGSEA. Trimming shortened V by 3 bases and J by 6 bases, and 13 bases separated the two germline ends. CDR3 bases: TGCAGCGTTGACGGCCCCCCTGGGGATACGCAGTATTTT. Amino acids: CSVDGPPGDTQYF.

This clonotype was detected many times. The chain couples TRBV4-3 to TRBJ2-5, with a possible D match to TRBD1 (5 bases). The CDR3 contains 16 residues. Germline V lookup: CDR1 LGHNA, CDR2 YSLEER. V dropped 0 bases and J dropped 5 bases, with 16 bases sitting between them. The CDR3 DNA follows: TGCGCCAGCAGCCAAGATGCGCCACAGGTCGGGGAGACCCAGTACTTC. Its translation is CASSQDAPQVGETQYF.

The table lists this clonotype with many counts. The chain couples TRBV11-2 to TRBJ1-1, with 10 bases fitting TRBD1. The CDR3 length is 18 residues. The junction had 17 bases not matched to a gene; V was cut back by 5 bases and J by 5 bases. Germline V CDR1 and CDR2: SGHAT, FQNNGV. The CDR3 nucleotides read TGTGCCAGCAGCCGTACGGGACAGGGGAGTGTAAGGGGGACTGAAGCTTTCTTT. It is translated as CASSRTGQGSVRGTEAFF.

Written as DNA, the CDR3 is TGTGCCAGCAGTTCCTCGGGTACCCAAGAGACCCAGTACTTC. Encoded protein: CASSSSGTQETQYF. V is TRBV12-3 or TRBV12-4 and J is TRBJ2-5; D is uncertain. The germline V and J ends were trimmed by 4 bases and 1 base, with 10 bases remaining between them. The CDR3 totals 14 residues.

The sample holds many counts of this clonotype. In DNA form, the CDR3 reads TGCAGTGCTAACACGCGGAAGCTAAGCACAGATACGCAGTATTTT. It yields the protein CSANTRKLSTDTQYF. The V and J genes are TRBV20-1 and TRBJ2-3; D is uncertain. The CDR3 length is 15 residues. Germline-derived CDR1 and CDR2 are DFQATT and SNEGSKA (reference sequence). V lost 4 bases and J 0 bases, leaving 14 bases between the germline ends.

V and J are TRBV6-5 and TRBJ2-5, with TRBD2 identical over 9 bases. Germline-derived CDR1 and CDR2 are MNHEY and SVGAGI. The CDR3 sequence is 17 residues long. Trimming took 0 bases from V and 1 from J; bases not matched to a gene: 6. CDR3 in DNA: TGTGCCAGCAGTTACTCGGCTAGCGGGGCTACCCAAGAGACCCAGTACTTC. Translation: CASSYSASGATQETQYF.

This clonotype was counted only a few times. V usage is TRBV20-1 and J usage is TRBJ2-3; possible D gene TRBD1, 6 bases. CDR1 DFQATT and CDR2 SNEGSKA come from the germline V gene (reference sequence). Trimming took off 2 bases at V and 3 bases at J, with 9 bases between the two ends. This CDR3 contains 13 residues. This chain's CDR3 is CSARLQGTDTQYF. CDR3 nucleotides: TGCAGTGCTAGATTGCAGGGGACAGATACGCAGTATTTT.

This clonotype was detected ten times or more. This chain connects TRBV27 to TRBJ1-5, with D uncertain. The CDR3 consists of 14 residues. V lost 5 bases to trimming and J lost 0 bases, with 8 bases between them. Germline assignment: CDR1 MNHEY and CDR2 SMNVEV (reference sequence). CDR3 nucleotide sequence: TGTGCCAGCAGTCGGGGTGATAGCAATCAGCCCCAGCATTTT. This codes for CASSRGDSNQPQHF.

As regards this clonotype: A much larger clone is a single base away; this may be a read error. This chain connects TRBV20-1 to TRBJ2-1; TRBD2 agrees at 8 bases. Per the germline V gene, CDR1 is DFQATT and CDR2 is SNEGSKA (reference sequence). This CDR3 has 15 residues. The CDR3 region is CSAIAGFSSYNEQLF. The CDR3 bases are TGCAGTGCTATAGCGGGATTTAGCTCCTACAATGAGCAGTTATTC.

The rearrangement joins TRBV12-3 or TRBV12-4 to TRBJ1-1; perhaps TRBD1 as D (6 bases). The CDR3 contains 15 residues. V shed 3 bases and J shed 0 bases, with 11 bases lying between them. The chain's CDR3 is CASSFKGVLNTEAFF. The CDR3 DNA reads as TGTGCCAGCAGTTTCAAGGGGGTTTTGAACACTGAAGCTTTCTTT.

Remarks on this clonotype: This may be a read error: a much more frequent sequence differs by one nucleotide. No conserved phenylalanine or tryptophan is present at the end of the CDR3, so a read error is the likely explanation. V and J are TRBV7-2 and TRBJ2-7; 9 bases are a match to TRBD1. The CDR3 covers 15 residues. Per the germline V gene, CDR1 is SGHTA and CDR2 is FQGNSA. With V trimmed by 5 bases and J by 2 bases, 7 bases remained unmatched. The CDR3 loop reads CASSKDRGDTYEQYS. CDR3 bases: TGTGCCAGCAGCAAGGACAGGGGCGATACCTACGAGCAGTACTCC.

This clonotype was recorded many times. The V and J genes are TRBV7-9 and TRBJ2-7; TRBD2 matches at 12 bases. The CDR3 consists of 14 residues. The V segment lost 4 bases and the J segment 3 bases; nucleotides outside the gene matches: 1. Germline CDR1 and CDR2: SEHNR and FQNEAQ (reference sequence). The CDR3 loop is CASSWTSGNYEQYF. CDR3 DNA: TGTGCCAGCAGCTGGACTAGCGGGAACTACGAGCAGTACTTC.

The chain joins TRBV11-3 to TRBJ2-3; 10 bases are shared with TRBD1. Unmatched junction bases numbered 2, after V lost 5 bases and J lost 3 bases. The CDR3 has 14 amino acids. CDR1 and CDR2 from the germline V gene are SGHNT and YENEEA. The DNA of the CDR3 is TGTGCCAGCAGCAAGGGACAGGGGACAGATACGCAGTATTTT. Translation: CASSKGQGTDTQYF.

This clonotype was observed at least ten times. The J gene is TRBJ2-3, the V gene TRBV3-1, with D perhaps matching TRBD1 or TRBD2 (5 bases each). This CDR3 comprises 15 residues. The germline CDR1 and CDR2 sequences are LGHDT and YNNKEL (reference sequence). V was pared by 4 bases and J by 2 bases, with 13 bases between. DNA of the CDR3: TGTGCCAGCAGCCTCTACTCGGGGCCCACAGATACGCAGTATTTT. This gives the protein CASSLYSGPTDTQYF.

This clonotype was observed at least ten times. The CDR3 DNA sequence: TGTGCCAGCAGTTTCCTCCAAAACACTGAAGCTTTCTTT. Protein sequence: CASSFLQNTEAFF. The chain couples TRBV6-6 to TRBJ1-1; no reliable D call. The CDR3 totals 13 residues. Trimming shortened V by 4 bases and J by 2 bases, and 8 bases separated the two germline ends. The germline CDR1 and CDR2 sequences are MNHNY and SVGAGI (reference sequence).

This clonotype was seen at least ten times. The V and J genes are TRBV7-2 and TRBJ2-5, with 14 bases lining up with TRBD2. This CDR3 contains 16 residues. Per germline, CDR1 SGHTA and CDR2 FQGNSA. V was clipped by 0 bases and J by 7 bases; unmatched bases: 4. The chain's CDR3 is CASSLARLAGGGTQYF. CDR3 nucleotides: TGTGCCAGCAGCTTAGCCCGACTAGCGGGAGGGGGGACCCAGTACTTC.

V gene TRBV2 combines with J gene TRBJ1-5; 8 bases are shared with TRBD1. Germline values: CDR1 SNHLY, CDR2 FYNNEI. J was trimmed by 4 bases and V by 7 bases; bases with no gene match: 12. CDR3 size: 16 residues. In DNA, the CDR3 is TGTGCCAGCAATAAGATGAGGACAGGGAATAATCAGCCCCAGCATTTT. Translation: CASNKMRTGNNQPQHF. Full variable domain (remainder filled in from reference TRBV2 and TRBJ1-5): EPEVTQTPSHQVTQMGQEVILRCVPISNHLYFYWYRQILGQKVEFLVSFYNNEISEKSEIFDDQFSVERPDGSNFTLKIRSTKLEDSAMYFCASNKMRTGNNQPQHFGDGTRLSIL.